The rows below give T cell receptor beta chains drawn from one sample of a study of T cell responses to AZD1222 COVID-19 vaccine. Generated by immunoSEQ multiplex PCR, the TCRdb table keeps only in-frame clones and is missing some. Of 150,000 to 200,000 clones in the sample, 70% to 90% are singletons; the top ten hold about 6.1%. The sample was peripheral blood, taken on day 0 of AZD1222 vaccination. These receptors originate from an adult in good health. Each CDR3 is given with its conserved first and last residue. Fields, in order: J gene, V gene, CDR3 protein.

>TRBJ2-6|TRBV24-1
CATSDFSPKGAGANVLTF
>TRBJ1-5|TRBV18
CASSPGRGQPQHF
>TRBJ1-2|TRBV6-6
CASSYMRSGGYTF
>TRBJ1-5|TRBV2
CASSARLVNQPQHF
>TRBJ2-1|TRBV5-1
CASSKTSGSGNEQFF
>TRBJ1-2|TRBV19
CASSPRTGLTNYGYTF
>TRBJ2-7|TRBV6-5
CASGSGGSYEQYF
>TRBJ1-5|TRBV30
CAWSPRDNQPQHF
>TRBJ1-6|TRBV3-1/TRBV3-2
CASSQGAAHSPLHF
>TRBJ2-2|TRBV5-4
CASSRVSSGVTGELFF
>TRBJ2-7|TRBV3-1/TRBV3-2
CASSQDGHRGSEQYF
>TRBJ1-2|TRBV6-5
CANNPGPNYGYTF
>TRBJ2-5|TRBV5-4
CASSPGGAGGVGETQYF
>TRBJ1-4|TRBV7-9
CASSPLPPNEKLFF
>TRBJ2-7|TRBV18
CASSPAGGYEQYF
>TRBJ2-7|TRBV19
CASSIPLGGSYEQYF
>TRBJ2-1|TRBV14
CASSQGLGHGYNEQFF
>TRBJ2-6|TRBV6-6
CASSYSVSGANVLTF
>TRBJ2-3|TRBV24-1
CATSDLRGSTDTQYF
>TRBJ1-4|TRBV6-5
CASSSGREKLFF
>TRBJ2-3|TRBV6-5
CASTQISTDTQYF
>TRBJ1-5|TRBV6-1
CASSEPSGQRQPQHF
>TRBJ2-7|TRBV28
CASVSGTLYEQYF
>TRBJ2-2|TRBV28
CASRRFLGNTGELFF
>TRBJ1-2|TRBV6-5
CASSRDTATYGYTF
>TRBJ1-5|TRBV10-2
CASSEKGTYSNQPQHF
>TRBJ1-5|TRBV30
CAWSGQIGNQPQHF
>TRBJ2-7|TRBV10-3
CAISESGARLEQYF
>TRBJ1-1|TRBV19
CASSIVDRSREAFF
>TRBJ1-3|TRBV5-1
CASSLGLDPGNTIYF
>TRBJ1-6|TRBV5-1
CASSSTQGTGSPLHF
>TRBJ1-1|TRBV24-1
CATSETGQGRTEAFF
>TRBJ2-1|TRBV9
CASSVGGSGNEQFF
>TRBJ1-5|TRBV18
CASSPPREENQPQHF
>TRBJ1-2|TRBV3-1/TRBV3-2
CASSQDRLDGYTF
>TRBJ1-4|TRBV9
CASSQGVMDEKLFF
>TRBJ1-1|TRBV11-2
CASSSSDRGNTEAFF
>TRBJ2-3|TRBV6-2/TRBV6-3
CASSSTSGSADTQYF
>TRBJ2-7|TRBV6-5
CASSYSRRGSYEQYF
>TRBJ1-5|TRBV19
CASRDTINRPYSNQPQHF
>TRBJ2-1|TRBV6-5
CASSYSAVAEYNEQFF
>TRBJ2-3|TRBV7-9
CASSTPTSGRDTQYF
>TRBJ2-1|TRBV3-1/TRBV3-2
CASSQAPDRADEQFF
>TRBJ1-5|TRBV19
CASSSSVYRGGIQPQHF
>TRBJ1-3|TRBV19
CASRQISGNTIYF